A selection of T cell receptor beta chains follows, all from one sample in a study of T cells in Graves' hyperthyroidism and ophthalmopathy. TCRdb reanalysed the multiplex PCR reads using MiXCR and keeps one entry per CDR3 protein. The sample shows around 560,000 distinct CDR3 sequences, roughly 17% of them seen only once. Sequenced input: blood. Every receptor here comes from a woman younger than 30 with Graves' hyperthyroidism. CDR3s include the opening cysteine and the closing phenylalanine or tryptophan. The D gene is left open where the match is weak. Clone size is not always given. Where it is, it says once, few, many or a class for expanded clones.

V gene	J gene	D gene	clone size	CDR3 DNA	CDR3 protein
TRBV7-2	TRBJ1-2	TRBD1	NA	TGTGCCAGCGGACGGACAGGGATTGACTATGGCTACACCTTC	CASGRTGIDYGYTF
TRBV28	TRBJ1-2	TRBD1	NA	TGTGCCAGCAGTTTAGGTTGGGACAGGGACGTTAGCTACACCTTC	CASSLGWDRDVSYTF
TRBV18	TRBJ2-7	NA	many	TGTGCCAGCTCACCAGAAATCAGCAGGGGTGAATACGAGCAGTACTTC	CASSPEISRGEYEQYF
TRBV2	TRBJ2-3	TRBD2	NA	TGTGCCAGCAGTGGGGGACTAGCAGGAGGAAATACGCAGTATTTT	CASSGGLAGGNTQYF
TRBV2	TRBJ1-1	NA	many	TGTGCCAGCAACCGGGACTTTAACACTGAAGCTTTCTTT	CASNRDFNTEAFF
TRBV28	TRBJ2-7	NA	few	TGTGCCAGCAGCCAAGATAGGGGGTTTTTCGACGGCGAGCAGTACTTC	CASSQDRGFFDGEQYF
TRBV28	TRBJ2-3	NA	many	TGTGCCAGCAGCCTGGGAGGGGGACCAGATACGCAGTATTTT	CASSLGGGPDTQYF
TRBV16	TRBJ1-1	TRBD1	NA	TGTGCCAGCAGCCAATACCCTACAGGGGGCAGTACTGAAGCTTTCTTT	CASSQYPTGGSTEAFF
TRBV7-2	TRBJ2-5	NA	many	TGTGCCAGCAGCTTAGGAAACAGGGCCGAGACCCAGTACTTC	CASSLGNRAETQYF
TRBV6-1	TRBJ2-3	TRBD2	NA	TGTGCCAGCAGTGAATTACCTTTGGGACTAGTCAATTTTCGAGATACGCAGTATTTT	CASSELPLGLVNFRDTQYF
TRBV7-2	TRBJ2-1	NA	many	TGTGCCAGCAGCTTAGCGGGCGGGGCTACCTACAATGAGCAGTTCTTC	CASSLAGGATYNEQFF
TRBV13	TRBJ1-1	NA	few	TGTGCCAGCAGAAGCGGAACGAACACTGAAGCTTTCTTT	CASRSGTNTEAFF
TRBV3-1	TRBJ1-1	TRBD1	many	TGTGCCAGCGGCCAGGGGGCGAACACTGAAGCTTTCTTT	CASGQGANTEAFF
TRBV15	TRBJ2-7	TRBD1	many	TGTGCCACCAGCAGATCCCGGGACAGGGTCCTTGACGAGCAGTACTTC	CATSRSRDRVLDEQYF
TRBV6-1	TRBJ2-5	TRBD1	few	TGTGCCAGCAGTTATTTGTCCGGGACAGGGGAGACCCAGTACTTC	CASSYLSGTGETQYF
TRBV20-1	TRBJ2-7	NA	NA	TGCAGTGCTACCTCAACTAGTCCTAACGATGCCTACGAGCAGTACTTC	CSATSTSPNDAYEQYF
TRBV5-6	TRBJ2-7	NA	NA	TGTGCCAGCAGCTTGGTGGTCTGGCCGTACGAGCAGTACTTC	CASSLVVWPYEQYF
TRBV7-9	TRBJ2-7	NA	few	TGTGCCAGCAGCTTATCTCTAGAGCAGTACTTC	CASSLSLEQYF
TRBV5-1	TRBJ1-1	NA	many	TGCGCCAGCAACCCTAGGGGGACTGGTTTGAACACTGAAGCTTTCTTT	CASNPRGTGLNTEAFF
TRBV20-1	TRBJ2-1	NA	NA	TGCAGTGCTGGAGGGGAGAGGGTTGGGGAGCAGTTCTTC	CSAGGERVGEQFF
TRBV28	TRBJ1-1	NA	few	TGTGCCAGCAGTTTATATCGGGGCGCCCCGATGAACACTGAAGCTTTCTTT	CASSLYRGAPMNTEAFF
TRBV2	TRBJ1-1	NA	few	TGTGCCAGCAAGGTGTACACTGAAGCTTTCTTT	CASKVYTEAFF
TRBV6-1	TRBJ2-6	NA	NA	TGTGCCAGCAGCTCAACAGACTCTGGGGCCAACGTCCTGACTTTC	CASSSTDSGANVLTF
TRBV19	TRBJ2-1	TRBD2	few	TGTGCCAGTAGTATCCCAACCAAGACTAGCGGGAGGGTAAATGAGCAGTTCTTC	CASSIPTKTSGRVNEQFF
TRBV3-1	TRBJ2-5	TRBD2	many	TGTGCCAGCAGCCAAGGCCCAGCGGGGCGGCGGGAGACCCAGTACTTC	CASSQGPAGRRETQYF
TRBV11-2	TRBJ2-3	NA	many	TGTGCCAGCAGCTTTGACTTAGATACGCAGTATTTT	CASSFDLDTQYF
TRBV6-1	TRBJ1-5	TRBD1	many	TGTGCCAGCACTGAGAAGCGGACAGGGGGAAATCAGCCCCAGCATTTT	CASTEKRTGGNQPQHF
TRBV7-9	TRBJ2-5	NA	NA	TGTGCCAGCAGCTCAATCAGGGGATCAGAGACCCAGTACTTC	CASSSIRGSETQYF
TRBV12-3/TRBV12-4	TRBJ2-7	NA	many	TGTGCCAGCAGTTTATCTTGGGGGGGCAGGGCGGCGTTAGACGAGCAGTACTTC	CASSLSWGGRAALDEQYF
TRBV7-2	TRBJ2-7	NA	many	TGTGCCAGCAGCACCCACTCACTAGTGCCCTTATACGAGCAGTACTTC	CASSTHSLVPLYEQYF
TRBV20-1	TRBJ2-5	NA	NA	TGCAGTGCTCCACCGGGGACCCGCGAGACCCAGTACTTC	CSAPPGTRETQYF
TRBV6-1	TRBJ2-5	TRBD1	few	TGTGCCTATAACCGGGACAGGGATAATCGGGAGACCCAGTACTTC	CAYNRDRDNRETQYF
TRBV10-3	TRBJ2-5	NA	NA	TGTGCCATCAGTGTCGGCAGGGGAAGGGAGACCCAGTACTTC	CAISVGRGRETQYF
TRBV28	TRBJ2-4	NA	few	TGTGCCAGCAGTTTAACTAGGGTCAACCCAGCCAAAAACATTCAGTACTTC	CASSLTRVNPAKNIQYF
TRBV3-1	TRBJ1-5	NA	NA	TGTGCCAGCAGCCAAGAAGGGTTGGGGCAGCCCCAGCATTTT	CASSQEGLGQPQHF
TRBV29-1	TRBJ1-2	TRBD1	NA	TGCAGCGCCCGGGACAGACACTATGGCTACACCTTC	CSARDRHYGYTF
TRBV3-1	TRBJ1-1	NA	many	TGTGCCAGCAGCCAAGAAGGGGGGCCCACTGAAGCTTTCTTT	CASSQEGGPTEAFF
TRBV5-1	TRBJ2-3	NA	NA	TGCGCCGGCAGCTCCACGGGGGGCACAGATACGCAGTATTTT	CAGSSTGGTDTQYF
TRBV2	TRBJ2-3	NA	many	TGTGCCAGCAGTTGGACCTCTAGCACAGATACGCAGTATTTT	CASSWTSSTDTQYF
TRBV30	TRBJ2-3	TRBD1	NA	TGTGCCTGGAGGGGAGGGACAGGGCTTTTGGATACGCAGTATTTT	CAWRGGTGLLDTQYF
TRBV20-1	TRBJ2-3	NA	NA	TGCAGTGCTGACGAGTCAGATACGCAGTATTTT	CSADESDTQYF
TRBV6-1	TRBJ1-5	NA	NA	TGTGCCAGCAGTGAAGCGGGGGTGGGGGATCAGCCCCAGCATTTT	CASSEAGVGDQPQHF
TRBV7-2	TRBJ2-7	TRBD1	NA	TGTGCCAGCAGCTCAACGAGCATTCGGGACAGGGGGCGCGAGCAGTACTTC	CASSSTSIRDRGREQYF
TRBV20-1	TRBJ2-7	TRBD2	many	TGCAGTGCTAGACCGGCGGGGCGGGAGTCGAGCGAGCAGTACTTC	CSARPAGRESSEQYF
TRBV29-1	TRBJ1-2	NA	NA	TGCAGCGTTGAAAAGGATGGGGGAGGCTATGGCTACACCTTC	CSVEKDGGGYGYTF
TRBV5-1	TRBJ1-6	NA	few	TGCGCCAGCAGCCCGGCGGATCAGAAGCTTTCACCCCTCCACTTT	CASSPADQKLSPLHF
TRBV20-1	TRBJ2-3	NA	many	TGCAGTTCCTCGTCCGGGAGCACAGATACGCAGTATTTT	CSSSSGSTDTQYF
TRBV20-1	TRBJ2-5	NA	few	TGCAGTGCTAGAGAGGCCCTTGTACAAGAGACCCAGTACTTC	CSAREALVQETQYF
TRBV29-1	TRBJ1-1	TRBD1	NA	TGCAGCGCCCACAGGGGAGGTAGCACTGAAGCTTTCTTT	CSAHRGGSTEAFF
TRBV28	TRBJ2-3	TRBD1	many	TGTGCCAGCAGCTCCACAGGGGGGCACACAGATACGCAGTATTTT	CASSSTGGHTDTQYF
TRBV13	TRBJ2-1	NA	many	TGTGCCAGCAGCTTACAGGGAAGGGTACGGAACAATGAGCAGTTCTTC	CASSLQGRVRNNEQFF
TRBV12-3/TRBV12-4	TRBJ2-5	TRBD2	many	TGTGCCAGCAGTCAACTAGCGGGGGGGCAAGAGACCCAGTACTTC	CASSQLAGGQETQYF